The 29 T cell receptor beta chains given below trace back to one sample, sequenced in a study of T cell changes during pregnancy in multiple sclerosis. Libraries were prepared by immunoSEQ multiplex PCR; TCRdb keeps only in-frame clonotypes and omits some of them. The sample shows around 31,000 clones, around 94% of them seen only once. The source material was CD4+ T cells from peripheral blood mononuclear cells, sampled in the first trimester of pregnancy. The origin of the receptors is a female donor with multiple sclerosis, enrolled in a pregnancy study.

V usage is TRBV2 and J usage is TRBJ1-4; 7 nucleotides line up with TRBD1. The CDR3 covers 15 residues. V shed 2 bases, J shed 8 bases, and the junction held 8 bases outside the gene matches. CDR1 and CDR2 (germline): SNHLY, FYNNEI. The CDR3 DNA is TGTGCCAGCAGTGAAAGAAGGGGGCGACGAGAAAAACTGTTTTTT. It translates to CASSERRGRREKLFF.

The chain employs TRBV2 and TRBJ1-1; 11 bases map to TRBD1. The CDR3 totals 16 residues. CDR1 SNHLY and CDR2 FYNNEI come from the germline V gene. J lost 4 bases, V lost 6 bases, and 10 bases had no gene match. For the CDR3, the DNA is TGTGCCAGCAGAGACGGGACAGGGGGATGGATCACTGAAGCTTTCTTT. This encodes CASRDGTGGWITEAFF. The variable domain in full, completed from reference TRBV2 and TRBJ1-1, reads EPEVTQTPSHQVTQMGQEVILRCVPISNHLYFYWYRQILGQKVEFLVSFYNNEISEKSEIFDDQFSVERPDGSNFTLKIRSTKLEDSAMYFCASRDGTGGWITEAFFGQGTRLTVV.

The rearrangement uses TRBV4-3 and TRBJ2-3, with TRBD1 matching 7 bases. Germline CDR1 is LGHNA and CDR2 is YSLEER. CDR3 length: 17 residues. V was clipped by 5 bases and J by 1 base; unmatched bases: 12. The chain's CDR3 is CASSLQTGFGGTDTQYF. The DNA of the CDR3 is TGCGCCAGCAGCTTACAGACAGGGTTTGGCGGCACAGATACGCAGTATTTT.

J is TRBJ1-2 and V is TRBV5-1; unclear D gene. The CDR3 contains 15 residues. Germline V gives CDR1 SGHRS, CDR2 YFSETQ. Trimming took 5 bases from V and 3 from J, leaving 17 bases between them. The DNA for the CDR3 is TGCGCCAGCAGGTCGAGGGTTACTTCTGACTATGGCTACACCTTC. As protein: CASRSRVTSDYGYTF.

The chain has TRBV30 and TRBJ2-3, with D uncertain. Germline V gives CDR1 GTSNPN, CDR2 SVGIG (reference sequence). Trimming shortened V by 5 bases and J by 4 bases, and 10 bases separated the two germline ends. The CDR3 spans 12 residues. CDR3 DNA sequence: TGTGCCTGGGCGGATAAGGCAGATACGCAGTATTTT. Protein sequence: CAWADKADTQYF.

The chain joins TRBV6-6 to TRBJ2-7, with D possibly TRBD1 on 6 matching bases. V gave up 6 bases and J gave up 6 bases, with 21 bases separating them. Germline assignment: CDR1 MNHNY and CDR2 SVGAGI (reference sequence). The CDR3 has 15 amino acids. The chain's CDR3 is CASSVRGGRFGEQYF. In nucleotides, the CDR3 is TGTGCCAGCAGCGTCAGAGGGGGTCGGTTCGGCGAGCAGTACTTC.

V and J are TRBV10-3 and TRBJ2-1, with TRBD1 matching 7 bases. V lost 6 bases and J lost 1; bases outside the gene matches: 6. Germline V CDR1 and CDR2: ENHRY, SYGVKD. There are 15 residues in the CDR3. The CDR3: CAIRRQGSSYNEQFF. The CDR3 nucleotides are TGTGCCATCAGGCGACAGGGAAGTTCCTACAATGAGCAGTTCTTC.

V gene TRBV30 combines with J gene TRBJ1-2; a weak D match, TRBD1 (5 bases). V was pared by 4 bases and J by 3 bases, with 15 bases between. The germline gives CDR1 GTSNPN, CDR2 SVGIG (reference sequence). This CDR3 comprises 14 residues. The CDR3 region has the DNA TGTGCCTGGATGGGGGGTTTCTCTTACTATGGCTACACCTTC. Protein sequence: CAWMGGFSYYGYTF.

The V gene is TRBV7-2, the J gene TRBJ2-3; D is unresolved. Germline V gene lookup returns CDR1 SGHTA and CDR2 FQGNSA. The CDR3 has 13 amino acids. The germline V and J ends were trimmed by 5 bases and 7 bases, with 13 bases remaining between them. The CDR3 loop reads CASSQIAPNTQYF. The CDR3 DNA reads TGTGCCAGCAGCCAAATAGCCCCAAATACGCAGTATTTT.

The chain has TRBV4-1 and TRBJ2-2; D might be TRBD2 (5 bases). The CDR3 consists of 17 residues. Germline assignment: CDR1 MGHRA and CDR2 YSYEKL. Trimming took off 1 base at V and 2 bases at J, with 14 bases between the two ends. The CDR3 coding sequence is TGCGCCAGCAGCCAAGTCCTTTTACGGGGAAACACCGGGGAGCTGTTTTTT. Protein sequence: CASSQVLLRGNTGELFF.

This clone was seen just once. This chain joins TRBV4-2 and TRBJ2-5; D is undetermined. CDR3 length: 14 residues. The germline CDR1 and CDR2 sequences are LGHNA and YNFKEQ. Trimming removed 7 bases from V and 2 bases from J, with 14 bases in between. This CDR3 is CASTRRVWQETQYF. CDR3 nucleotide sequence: TGTGCCAGCACTCGTCGGGTTTGGCAAGAGACCCAGTACTTC.

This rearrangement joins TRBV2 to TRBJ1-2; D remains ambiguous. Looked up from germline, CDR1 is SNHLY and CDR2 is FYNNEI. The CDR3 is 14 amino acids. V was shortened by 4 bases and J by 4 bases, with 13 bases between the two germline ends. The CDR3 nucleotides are TGTGCCAGCAGTGGCGCTCATCGCGGCTATGGCTACACCTTC. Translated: CASSGAHRGYGYTF.

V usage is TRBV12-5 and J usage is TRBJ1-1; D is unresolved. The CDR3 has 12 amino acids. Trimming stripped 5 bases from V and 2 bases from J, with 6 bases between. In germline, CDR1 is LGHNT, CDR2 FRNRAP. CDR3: CASGLRNTEAFF. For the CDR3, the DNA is TGTGCTAGTGGTCTCAGAAACACTGAAGCTTTCTTT.

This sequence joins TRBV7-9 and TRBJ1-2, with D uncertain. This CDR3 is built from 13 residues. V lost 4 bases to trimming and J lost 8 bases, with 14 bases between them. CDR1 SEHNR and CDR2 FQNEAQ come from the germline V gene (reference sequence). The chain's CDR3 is CASSSLQSGGYTF. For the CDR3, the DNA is TGTGCCAGCAGCTCCCTCCAATCGGGAGGCTACACCTTC.

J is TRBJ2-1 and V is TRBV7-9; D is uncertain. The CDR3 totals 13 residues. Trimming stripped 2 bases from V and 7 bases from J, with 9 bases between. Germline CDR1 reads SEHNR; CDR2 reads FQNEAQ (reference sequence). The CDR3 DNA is TGTGCCAGCAGCTTAACCGCGACTAATGAGCAGTTCTTC. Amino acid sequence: CASSLTATNEQFF.

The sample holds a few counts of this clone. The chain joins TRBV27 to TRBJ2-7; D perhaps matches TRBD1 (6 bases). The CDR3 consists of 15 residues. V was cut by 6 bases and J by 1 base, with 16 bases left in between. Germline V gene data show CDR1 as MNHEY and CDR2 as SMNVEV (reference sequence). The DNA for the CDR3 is TGTGCCAGCAGGGACGGTGGGGGCAAGTCCTACGAGCAGTACTTC. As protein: CASRDGGGKSYEQYF.

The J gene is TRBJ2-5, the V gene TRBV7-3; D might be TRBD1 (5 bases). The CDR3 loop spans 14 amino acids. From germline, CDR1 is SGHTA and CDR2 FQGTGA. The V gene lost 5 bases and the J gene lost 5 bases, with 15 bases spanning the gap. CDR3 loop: CASSPNAGRETQYF. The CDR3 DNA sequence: TGTGCCAGCAGCCCGAACGCAGGGCGGGAGACCCAGTACTTC.

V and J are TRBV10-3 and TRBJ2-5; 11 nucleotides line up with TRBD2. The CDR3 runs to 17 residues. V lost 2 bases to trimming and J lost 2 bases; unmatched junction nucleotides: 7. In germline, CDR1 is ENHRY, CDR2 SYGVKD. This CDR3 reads CAISEPTGTSGQETQYF. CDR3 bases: TGTGCCATCAGTGAGCCGACCGGGACTAGCGGACAAGAGACCCAGTACTTC.

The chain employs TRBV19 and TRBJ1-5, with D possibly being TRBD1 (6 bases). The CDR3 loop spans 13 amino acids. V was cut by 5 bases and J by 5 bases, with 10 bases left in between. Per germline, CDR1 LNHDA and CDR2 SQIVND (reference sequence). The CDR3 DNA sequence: TGTGCCAGTAGTGGGGACACCTATCAGCCCCAGCATTTT. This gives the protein CASSGDTYQPQHF.

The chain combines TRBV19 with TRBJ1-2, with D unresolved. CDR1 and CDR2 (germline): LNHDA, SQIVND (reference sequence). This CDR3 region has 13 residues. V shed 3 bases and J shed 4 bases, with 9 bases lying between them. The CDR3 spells CASSISRAYGYTF. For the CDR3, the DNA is TGTGCCAGTAGTATCTCCCGAGCCTATGGCTACACCTTC.

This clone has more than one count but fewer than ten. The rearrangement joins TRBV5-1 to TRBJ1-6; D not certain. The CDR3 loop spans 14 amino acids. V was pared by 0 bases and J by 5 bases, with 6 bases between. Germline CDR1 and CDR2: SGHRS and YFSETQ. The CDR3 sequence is CASSLGQNNSPLHF. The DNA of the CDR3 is TGCGCCAGCAGCTTGGGGCAGAATAATTCACCCCTCCACTTT.

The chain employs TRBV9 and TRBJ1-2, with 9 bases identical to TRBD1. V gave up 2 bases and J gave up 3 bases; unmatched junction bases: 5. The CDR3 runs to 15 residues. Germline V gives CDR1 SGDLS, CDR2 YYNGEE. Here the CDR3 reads CASSVDRGRYYGYTF. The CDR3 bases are TGTGCCAGCAGCGTCGACAGGGGGAGGTACTATGGCTACACCTTC.

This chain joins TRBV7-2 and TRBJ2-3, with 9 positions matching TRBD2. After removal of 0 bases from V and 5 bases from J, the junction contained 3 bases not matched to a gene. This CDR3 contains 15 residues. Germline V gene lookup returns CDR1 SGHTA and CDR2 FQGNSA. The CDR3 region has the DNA TGTGCCAGCAGCTTAGCCCCTAGCGGGGTAGATACGCAGTATTTT. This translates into CASSLAPSGVDTQYF.

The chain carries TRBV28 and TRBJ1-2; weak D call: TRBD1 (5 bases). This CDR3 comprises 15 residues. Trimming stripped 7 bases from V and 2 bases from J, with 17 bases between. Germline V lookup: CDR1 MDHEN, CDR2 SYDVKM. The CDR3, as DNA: TGTGCCAGCATACCAGGGTTGAAGGGCAACTATGGCTACACCTTC. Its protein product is CASIPGLKGNYGYTF.

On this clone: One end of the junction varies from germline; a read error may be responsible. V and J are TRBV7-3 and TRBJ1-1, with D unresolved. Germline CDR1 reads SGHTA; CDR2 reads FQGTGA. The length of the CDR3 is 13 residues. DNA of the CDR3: TGTGCCAGCAGCCTAACTAGCAACACTGAAGCTTTCTTT. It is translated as CASSLTSNTEAFF.

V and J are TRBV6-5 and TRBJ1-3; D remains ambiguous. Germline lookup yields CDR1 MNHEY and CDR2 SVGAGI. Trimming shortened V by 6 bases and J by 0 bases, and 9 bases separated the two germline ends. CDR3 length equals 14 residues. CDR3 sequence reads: CASSPTSSGNTIYF. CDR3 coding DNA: TGTGCCAGCAGCCCAACTAGCTCTGGAAACACCATATATTTT.

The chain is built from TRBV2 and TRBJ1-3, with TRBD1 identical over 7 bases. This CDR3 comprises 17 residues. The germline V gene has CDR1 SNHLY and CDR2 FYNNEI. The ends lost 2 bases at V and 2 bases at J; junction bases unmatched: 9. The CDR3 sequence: CASSEMGPTGAGNTIYF. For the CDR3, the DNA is TGTGCCAGCAGTGAAATGGGACCTACAGGGGCTGGAAACACCATATATTTT.

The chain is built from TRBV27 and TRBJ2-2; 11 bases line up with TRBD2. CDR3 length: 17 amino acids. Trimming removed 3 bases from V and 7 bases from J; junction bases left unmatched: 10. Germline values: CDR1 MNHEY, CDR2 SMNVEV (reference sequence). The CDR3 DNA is TGTGCCAGCAGTTTCGGCCTAGGGACTAGCGGATACGGGGAGCTGTTTTTT. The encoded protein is CASSFGLGTSGYGELFF.

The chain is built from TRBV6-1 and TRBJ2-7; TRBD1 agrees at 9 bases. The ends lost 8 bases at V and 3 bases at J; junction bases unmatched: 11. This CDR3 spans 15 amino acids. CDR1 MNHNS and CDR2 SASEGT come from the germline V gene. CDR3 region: CASWGIRTGVYEQYF. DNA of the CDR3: TGTGCCAGCTGGGGAATTAGGACAGGGGTCTACGAGCAGTACTTC.